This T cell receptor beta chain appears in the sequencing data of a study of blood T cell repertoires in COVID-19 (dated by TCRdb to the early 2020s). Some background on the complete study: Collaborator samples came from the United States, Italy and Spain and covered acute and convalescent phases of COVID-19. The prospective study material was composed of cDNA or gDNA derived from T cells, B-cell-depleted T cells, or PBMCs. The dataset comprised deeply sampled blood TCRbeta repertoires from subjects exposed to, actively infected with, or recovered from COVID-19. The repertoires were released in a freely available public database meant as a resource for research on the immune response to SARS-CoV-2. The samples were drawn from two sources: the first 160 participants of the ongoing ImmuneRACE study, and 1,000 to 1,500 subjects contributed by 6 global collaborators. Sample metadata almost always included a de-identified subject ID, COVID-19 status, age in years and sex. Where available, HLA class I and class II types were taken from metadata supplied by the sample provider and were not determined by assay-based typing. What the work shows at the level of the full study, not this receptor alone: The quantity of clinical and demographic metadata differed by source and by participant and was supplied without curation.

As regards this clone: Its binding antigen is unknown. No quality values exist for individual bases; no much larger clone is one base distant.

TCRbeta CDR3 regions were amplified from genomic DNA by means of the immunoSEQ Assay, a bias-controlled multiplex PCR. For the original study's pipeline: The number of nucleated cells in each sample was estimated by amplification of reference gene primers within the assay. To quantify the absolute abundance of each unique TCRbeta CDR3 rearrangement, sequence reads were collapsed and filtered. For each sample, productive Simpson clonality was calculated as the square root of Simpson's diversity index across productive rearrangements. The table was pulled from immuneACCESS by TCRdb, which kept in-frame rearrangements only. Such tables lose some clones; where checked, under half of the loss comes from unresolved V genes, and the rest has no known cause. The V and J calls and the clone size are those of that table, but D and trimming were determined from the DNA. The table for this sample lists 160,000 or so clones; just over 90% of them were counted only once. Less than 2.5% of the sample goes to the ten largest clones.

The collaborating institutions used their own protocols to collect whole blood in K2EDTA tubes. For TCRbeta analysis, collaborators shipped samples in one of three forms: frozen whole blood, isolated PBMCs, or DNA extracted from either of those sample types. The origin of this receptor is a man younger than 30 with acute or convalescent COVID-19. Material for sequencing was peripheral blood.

CDR3 sequence: CASSFRAGGTTGELFF. The DNA is TGTGCCAGCAGCTTTAGAGCGGGAGGGACCACCGGGGAGCTGTTTTTT. The sequence is built from TRBV7-6 and TRBJ2-2; 10 of the junction bases match TRBD2. Unmatched junction bases come to 5, with V trimmed by 3 bases and J by 4 bases. Measured from the cysteine to the phenylalanine, the CDR3 is 16 residues long. Only the CDR3 DNA is retained, 48 bases long and in frame from the first base. CDR1 and CDR2 are read off the germline V gene as SGHVS and FNYEAQ.